This record looks at one T cell receptor (beta chain) sequence and its context. This sample is drawn from a study of cytomegalovirus exposure and HLA in healthy donors. 60 Vbeta and 13 Jbeta primers were used in PCR. The protocol was immunoSEQ multiplex PCR, while the TCRdb copy is restricted to in-frame clones and leaves out a portion. The repertoire holds 120,000 to 150,000 clones, with about 75% as singletons. V was pared by 1 base and J by 3 bases, with 4 bases of the junction left unmatched. The CDR3 contains 16 residues. Germline lookup yields CDR1 SGHVS and CDR2 FQNEAQ. The receptor was isolated from a woman in her thirties in good health and CMV-seronegative. The sequenced material came from PBMCs. This rearrangement joins TRBV7-8 to TRBJ2-1; 9 bases agree with TRBD2. The CDR3 spells CASSLVASGIYNEQFF. The DNA for the CDR3 is TGTGCCAGCAGCTTAGTGGCTAGCGGGATCTACAATGAGCAGTTCTTC.